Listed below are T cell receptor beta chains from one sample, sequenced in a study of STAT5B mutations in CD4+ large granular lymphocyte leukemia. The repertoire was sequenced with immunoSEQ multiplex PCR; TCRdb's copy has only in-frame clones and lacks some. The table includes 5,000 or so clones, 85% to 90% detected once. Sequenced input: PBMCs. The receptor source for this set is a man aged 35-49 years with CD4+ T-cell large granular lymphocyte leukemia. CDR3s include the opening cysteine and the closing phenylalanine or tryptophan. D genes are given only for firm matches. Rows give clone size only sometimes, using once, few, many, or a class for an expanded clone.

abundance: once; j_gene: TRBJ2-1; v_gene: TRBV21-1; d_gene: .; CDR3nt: TGTGCCAGCCGACAGGGGGCTCTAGCGGGATGGGATTACAATGAGCAGTTCTTC; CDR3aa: CASRQGALAGWDYNEQFF
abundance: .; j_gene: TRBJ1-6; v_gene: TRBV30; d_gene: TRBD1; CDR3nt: TGTGCCTGGAGAACAGGGGAAGGGTCTTCACCCCTCCACTTT; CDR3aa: CAWRTGEGSSPLHF
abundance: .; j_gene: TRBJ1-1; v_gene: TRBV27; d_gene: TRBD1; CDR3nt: TGTGCCAGCAGACCCTGGAGGGACAGAGAGGCTTTCTTT; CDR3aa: CASRPWRDREAFF
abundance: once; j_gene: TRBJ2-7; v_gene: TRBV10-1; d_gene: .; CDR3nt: TGCGCCAGCAGTGAGACGGGGGTCCACGAGCAGTACTTC; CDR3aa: CASSETGVHEQYF
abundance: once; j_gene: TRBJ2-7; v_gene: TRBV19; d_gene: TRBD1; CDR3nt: TGTGCCAGTAGTAATCGACAGGGGGCCCTACCCTTGTACGAGCAGTACTTC; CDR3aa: CASSNRQGALPLYEQYF
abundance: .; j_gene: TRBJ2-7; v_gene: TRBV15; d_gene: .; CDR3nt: TGTGCCACCAGCATCTTAGACAGGCAGACCTACGAGCAGTACTTC; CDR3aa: CATSILDRQTYEQYF
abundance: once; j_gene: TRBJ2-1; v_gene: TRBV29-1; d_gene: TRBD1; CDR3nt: TGCAGCGCCAGACAGGGGGCGGATGAGCAGTTCTTC; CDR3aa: CSARQGADEQFF
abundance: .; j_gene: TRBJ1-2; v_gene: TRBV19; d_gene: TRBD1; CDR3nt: TGTGCCAGTAGTATACAGGGGGGAAGCTATGGCTACACCTTC; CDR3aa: CASSIQGGSYGYTF
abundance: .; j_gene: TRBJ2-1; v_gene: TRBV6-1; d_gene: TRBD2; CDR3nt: TGTGCCAGCAATACACTAGCGGGAGGGCCATATGAGCAGTTCTTC; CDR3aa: CASNTLAGGPYEQFF
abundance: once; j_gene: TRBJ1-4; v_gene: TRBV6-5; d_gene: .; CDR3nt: TGTGCCAGCAGTACGGGACGGCGAAATGAAAAACTGTTTTTT; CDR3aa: CASSTGRRNEKLFF
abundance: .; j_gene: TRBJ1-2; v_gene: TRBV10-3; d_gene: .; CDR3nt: TGTGCCATCAGTGAGTCAGAGGGGTGGGCGGCGAAGAGTGGCTACACCTTC; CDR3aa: CAISESEGWAAKSGYTF
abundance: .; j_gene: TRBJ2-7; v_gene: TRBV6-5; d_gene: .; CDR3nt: TGTGCCAGCAGTTACTCGGCGGGACAGTTATCCTACGAGCAGTACTTC; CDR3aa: CASSYSAGQLSYEQYF
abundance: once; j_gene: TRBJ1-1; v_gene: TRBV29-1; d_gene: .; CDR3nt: TGCAGCGTTAGGACCCCGGTCCGCACTGAAGCTTTCTTT; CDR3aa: CSVRTPVRTEAFF
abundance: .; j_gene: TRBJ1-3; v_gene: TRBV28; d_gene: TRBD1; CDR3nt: TGTGCCAGCAGTCCATTACAGGGGGCGAACACCATATATTTT; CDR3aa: CASSPLQGANTIYF
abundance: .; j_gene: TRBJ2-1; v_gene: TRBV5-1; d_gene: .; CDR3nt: TGCGCCAGCAGCTACCGGAATGAGCAGTTCTTC; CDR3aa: CASSYRNEQFF
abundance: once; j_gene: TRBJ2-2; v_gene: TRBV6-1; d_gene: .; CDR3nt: TGTGCCAGCAGTGGTTCAAGATGGGAGCGAGGCGGGGAGCTGTTTTTT; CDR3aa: CASSGSRWERGGELFF
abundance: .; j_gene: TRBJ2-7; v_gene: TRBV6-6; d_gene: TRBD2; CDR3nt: TGTGCCAGCACCGCCGGGACTAGCAGCTCCTACGAGCAGTACTTC; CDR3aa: CASTAGTSSSYEQYF
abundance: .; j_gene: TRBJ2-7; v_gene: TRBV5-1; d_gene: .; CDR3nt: TGCGCCGGCAGCTTGGGAGAGGCCGGGAACGAGCAGTACTTC; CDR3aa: CAGSLGEAGNEQYF
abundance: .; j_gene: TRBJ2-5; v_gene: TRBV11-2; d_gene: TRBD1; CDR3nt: TGTGCCAGCAGTTACCAACGGGACAGCAAAGAGACCCAGTACTTC; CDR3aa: CASSYQRDSKETQYF
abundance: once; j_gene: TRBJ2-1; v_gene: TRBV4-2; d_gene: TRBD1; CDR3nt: TGTGCCAGCAGCCAAGATCCCCCGACAGGGGCCGGGGGACATGGTGAGCAGTTCTTC; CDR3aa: CASSQDPPTGAGGHGEQFF
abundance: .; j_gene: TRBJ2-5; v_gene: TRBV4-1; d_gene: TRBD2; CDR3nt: TGCGCCAGCAGCCGGTACGGGACTAGCGGGGGGGACCAAGAGACCCAGTACTTC; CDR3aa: CASSRYGTSGGDQETQYF
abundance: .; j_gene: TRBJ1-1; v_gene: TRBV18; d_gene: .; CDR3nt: TGTGCCAGCTCACCAAATGCAGGGGAGAACACTGAAGCTTTCTTT; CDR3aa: CASSPNAGENTEAFF
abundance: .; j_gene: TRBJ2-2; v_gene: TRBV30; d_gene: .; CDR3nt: TGTGCGGGGAGTGCGAACACCGGGGAGCTGTTTTTT; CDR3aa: CAGSANTGELFF
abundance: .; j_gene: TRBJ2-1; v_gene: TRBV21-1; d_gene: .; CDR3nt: TGTGCCAGCAGCCACAGGGTCGGCTCCTACAATGAGCAGTTCTTC; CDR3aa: CASSHRVGSYNEQFF
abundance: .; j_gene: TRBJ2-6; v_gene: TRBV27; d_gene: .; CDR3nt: TGTGCCAGCGGTAGGGGCTCTGGGGCCAACGTCCTGACTTTC; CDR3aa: CASGRGSGANVLTF
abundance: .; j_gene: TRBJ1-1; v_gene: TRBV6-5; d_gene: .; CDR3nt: TGTGCCAGCAGTTACTCCGGGGAGGCGAACACTGAAGCTTTCTTT; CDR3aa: CASSYSGEANTEAFF
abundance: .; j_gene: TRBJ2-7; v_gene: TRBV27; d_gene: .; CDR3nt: TGTGCCAGCAGTTTAGAGACAGGCTACGAGCAGTACTTC; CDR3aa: CASSLETGYEQYF
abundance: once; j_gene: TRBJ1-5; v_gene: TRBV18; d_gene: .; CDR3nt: TGTGCCAGCTCACCAACAACCGGGAACAATCAGCCCCAGCATTTT; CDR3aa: CASSPTTGNNQPQHF
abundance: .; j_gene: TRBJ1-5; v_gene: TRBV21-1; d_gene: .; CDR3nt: TGTGCCAGCAGCCCCCGGTATAGAGGGGATCAGCCCCAGCATTTT; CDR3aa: CASSPRYRGDQPQHF
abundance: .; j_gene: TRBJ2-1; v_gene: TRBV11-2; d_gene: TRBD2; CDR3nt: TGTGCCAGCAGCTTAAAGGCGGGAGATGGCCATGAGCAGTTCTTC; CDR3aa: CASSLKAGDGHEQFF
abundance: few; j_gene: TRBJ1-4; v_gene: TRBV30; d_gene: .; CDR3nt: TGTGCCTGGGCGGGGGCAGCAAATGAAAAACTGTTTTTT; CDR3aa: CAWAGAANEKLFF
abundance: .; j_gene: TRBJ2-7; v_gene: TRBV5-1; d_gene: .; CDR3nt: TGCGCCAGCAGCACCGGACACTTGGGCGAGCAGTACTTC; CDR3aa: CASSTGHLGEQYF
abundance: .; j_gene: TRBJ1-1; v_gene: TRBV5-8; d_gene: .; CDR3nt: TGTGCCAGCCTTAGGGCAGGAGGTCTCCTGAACACTGAAGCTTTCTTT; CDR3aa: CASLRAGGLLNTEAFF
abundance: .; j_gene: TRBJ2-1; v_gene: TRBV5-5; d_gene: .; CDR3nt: TGTGCCAGCAGCCGGTCCTCTTTGTTACAGTCCTCCTACAATGAGCAGTTCTTC; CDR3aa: CASSRSSLLQSSYNEQFF
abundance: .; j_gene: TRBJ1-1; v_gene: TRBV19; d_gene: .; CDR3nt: TGTGCCAGTAGTTTTCGGGACGGAAACACTGAAGCTTTCTTT; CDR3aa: CASSFRDGNTEAFF
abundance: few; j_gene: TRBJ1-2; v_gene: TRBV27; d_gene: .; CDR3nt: TGTGCCAGCAGTTTCGGTGGAGGGACCGGCTACACCTTC; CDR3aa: CASSFGGGTGYTF
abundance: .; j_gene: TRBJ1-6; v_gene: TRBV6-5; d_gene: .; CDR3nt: TGTGCCAGCAGTTACGCCGTTATATCACCCCTCCACTTT; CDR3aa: CASSYAVISPLHF
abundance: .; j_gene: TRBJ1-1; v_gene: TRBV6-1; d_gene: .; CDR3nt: TGTGCCAGCAGTCAAACGAACACTGAAGCTTTCTTT; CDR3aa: CASSQTNTEAFF
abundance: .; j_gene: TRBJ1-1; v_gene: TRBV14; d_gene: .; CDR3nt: TGTGCCAGCAGCCAAGACACGAACACTGAAGCTTTCTTT; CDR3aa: CASSQDTNTEAFF
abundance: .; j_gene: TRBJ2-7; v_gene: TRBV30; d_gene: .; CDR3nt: TGTGCCTGGAGCTTCGGTGCGGGTGCCTACGAGCAGTACTTC; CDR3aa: CAWSFGAGAYEQYF
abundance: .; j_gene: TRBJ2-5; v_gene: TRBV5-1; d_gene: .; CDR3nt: TGCGCCAGCAGTCGAACACCGGACAGACCAACCCAAGAGACCCAGTACTTC; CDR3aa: CASSRTPDRPTQETQYF
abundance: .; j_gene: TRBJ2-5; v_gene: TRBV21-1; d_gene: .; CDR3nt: TGTGCCAGCAGCAAACCCCGGGAGGGACTAGCGGGGGGTAGGTCCCAAGAGACCCAGTACTTC; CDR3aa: CASSKPREGLAGGRSQETQYF
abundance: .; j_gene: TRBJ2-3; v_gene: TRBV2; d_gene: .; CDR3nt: TGTGCCAGCAGGGAAACCGGGCCCCAGTATTTT; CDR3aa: CASRETGPQYF
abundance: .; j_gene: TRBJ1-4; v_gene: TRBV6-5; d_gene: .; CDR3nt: TGTGCCAGCAGTTACTCAAGGGGTGTCAGGGAAAAACTGTTTTTT; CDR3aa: CASSYSRGVREKLFF